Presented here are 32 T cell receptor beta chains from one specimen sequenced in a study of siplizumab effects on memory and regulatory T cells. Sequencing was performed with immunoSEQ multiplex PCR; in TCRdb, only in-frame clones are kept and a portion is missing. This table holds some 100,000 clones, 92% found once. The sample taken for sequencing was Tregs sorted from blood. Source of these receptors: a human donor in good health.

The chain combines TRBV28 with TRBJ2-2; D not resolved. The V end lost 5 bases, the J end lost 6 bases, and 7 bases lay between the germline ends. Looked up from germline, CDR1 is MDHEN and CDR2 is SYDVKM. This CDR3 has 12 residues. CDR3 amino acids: CASSLWAGELFF. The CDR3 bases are TGTGCCAGCAGTCTTTGGGCCGGGGAGCTGTTTTTT.

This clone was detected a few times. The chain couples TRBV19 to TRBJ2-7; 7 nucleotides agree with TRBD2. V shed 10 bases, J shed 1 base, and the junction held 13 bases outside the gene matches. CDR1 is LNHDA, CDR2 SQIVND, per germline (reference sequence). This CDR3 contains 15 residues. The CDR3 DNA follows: TGTGCCACCAACCCGCAAGCGGGGCCTTCCTACGAGCAGTACTTC. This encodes CATNPQAGPSYEQYF.

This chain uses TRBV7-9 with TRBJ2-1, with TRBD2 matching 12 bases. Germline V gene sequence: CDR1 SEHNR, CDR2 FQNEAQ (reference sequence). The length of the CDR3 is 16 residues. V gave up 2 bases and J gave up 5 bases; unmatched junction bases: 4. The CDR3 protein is CASSLLLAGGHNEQFF. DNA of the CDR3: TGTGCCAGCAGCTTACTGCTAGCGGGAGGGCACAATGAGCAGTTCTTC.

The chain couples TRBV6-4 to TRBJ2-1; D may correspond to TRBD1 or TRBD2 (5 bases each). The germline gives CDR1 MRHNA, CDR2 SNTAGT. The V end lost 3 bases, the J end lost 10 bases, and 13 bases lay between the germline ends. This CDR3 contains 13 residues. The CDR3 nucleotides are TGTGCCAGCAGTGAATCCCCCGGGACGGAGCAGTTCTTC. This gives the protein CASSESPGTEQFF.

CDR3 coding DNA: TGTGCCAGCATCCGGACGGGCATGAACACTGAAGCTTTCTTT. The encoded protein is CASIRTGMNTEAFF. The V and J genes are TRBV5-4 and TRBJ1-1; D not certain. Germline CDR1 reads SGHNT; CDR2 reads YYREEE (reference sequence). CDR3 length: 14 amino acids. V was pared by 6 bases and J by 0 bases, with 12 bases between. Full variable domain (missing parts from reference TRBV5-4 and TRBJ1-1): ETGVTQSPTHLIKTRGQQVTLRCSSQSGHNTVSWYQQALGQGPQFIFQYYREEENGRGNFPPRFSGLQFPNYSSELNVNALELDDSALYLCASIRTGMNTEAFFGQGTRLTVV.

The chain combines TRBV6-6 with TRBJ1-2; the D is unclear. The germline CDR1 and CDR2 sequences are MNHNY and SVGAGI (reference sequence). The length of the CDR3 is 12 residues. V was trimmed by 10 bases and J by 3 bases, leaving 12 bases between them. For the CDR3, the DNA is TGTGCCAACAGACGGAGGGACTATGGCTACACCTTC. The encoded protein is CANRRRDYGYTF.

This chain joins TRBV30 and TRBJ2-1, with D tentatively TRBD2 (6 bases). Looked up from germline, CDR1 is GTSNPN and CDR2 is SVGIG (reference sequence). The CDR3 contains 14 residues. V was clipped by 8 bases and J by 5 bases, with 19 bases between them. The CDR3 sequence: CAGKTSRRDNEQFF. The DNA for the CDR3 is TGTGCCGGTAAAACAAGCAGGAGGGACAATGAGCAGTTCTTC.

The CDR3 here is CASNPQGGLAAYNEQFF. The CDR3 DNA follows: TGCGCCAGCAACCCGCAGGGGGGACTAGCGGCCTACAATGAGCAGTTCTTC. V is TRBV5-1 and J is TRBJ2-1; the match to TRBD2 covers 11 bases. Germline V gene lookup returns CDR1 SGHRS and CDR2 YFSETQ. The CDR3 is made up of 17 amino acids. The V and J ends lost 6 bases and 2 bases, in that order; junction bases with no gene match: 10.

Written as DNA, the CDR3 is TGCAGCGTTGAAGGAGGCAGACTCACAGATACGCAGTATTTT. Translation gives CSVEGGRLTDTQYF. The chain combines TRBV29-1 with TRBJ2-3; D is unclear. Germline CDR1 and CDR2: SQVTM and ANQGSEA. CDR3 length equals 14 residues. V was cut by 1 base and J by 2 bases, with 10 bases left in between.

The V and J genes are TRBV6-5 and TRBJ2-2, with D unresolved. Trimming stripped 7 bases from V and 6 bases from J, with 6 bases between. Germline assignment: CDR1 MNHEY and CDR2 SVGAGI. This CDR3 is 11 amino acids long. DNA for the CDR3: TGTGCCAGCACCTCGGCCGGGGAGCTGTTTTTT. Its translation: CASTSAGELFF.

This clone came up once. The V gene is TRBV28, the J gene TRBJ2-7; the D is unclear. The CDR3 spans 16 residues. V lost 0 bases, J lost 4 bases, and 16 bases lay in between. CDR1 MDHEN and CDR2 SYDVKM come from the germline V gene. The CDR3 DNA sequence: TGTGCCAGCAGTTTATGGGACGCCGTTATTCAATACGAGCAGTACTTC. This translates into CASSLWDAVIQYEQYF.

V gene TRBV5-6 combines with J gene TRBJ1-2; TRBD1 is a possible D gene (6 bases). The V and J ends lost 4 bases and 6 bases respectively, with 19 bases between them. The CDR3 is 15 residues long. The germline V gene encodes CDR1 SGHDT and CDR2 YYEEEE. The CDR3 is CASSIPPRGRDGYTF. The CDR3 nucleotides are TGTGCCAGCAGCATCCCTCCCCGGGGGCGGGATGGCTACACCTTC.

The CDR3 bases are TGTGCCAGCAGTTTACCCGGTATGGGGGGCTCTGGAAACACCATATATTTT. As protein: CASSLPGMGGSGNTIYF. The chain has TRBV28 and TRBJ1-3, with D possibly TRBD1 on 5 matching bases. This CDR3 spans 17 amino acids. Germline lookup yields CDR1 MDHEN and CDR2 SYDVKM. V lost 2 bases and J lost 0, with 14 bases in between.

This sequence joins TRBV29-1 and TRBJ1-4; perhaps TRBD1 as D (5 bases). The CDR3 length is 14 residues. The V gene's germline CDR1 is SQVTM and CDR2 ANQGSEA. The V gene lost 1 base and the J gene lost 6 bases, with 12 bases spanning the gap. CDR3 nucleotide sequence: TGCAGCGTTGAAGGGGGGGGAAGTGATGAAAAACTGTTTTTT. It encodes CSVEGGGSDEKLFF.

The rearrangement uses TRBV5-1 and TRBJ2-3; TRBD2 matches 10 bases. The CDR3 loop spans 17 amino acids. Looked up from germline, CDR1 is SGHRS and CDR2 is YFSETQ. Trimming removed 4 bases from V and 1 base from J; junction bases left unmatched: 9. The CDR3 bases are TGCGCCAGCAGCAAGCGGGAGGGTCCCCTGGGCACAGATACGCAGTATTTT. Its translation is CASSKREGPLGTDTQYF.

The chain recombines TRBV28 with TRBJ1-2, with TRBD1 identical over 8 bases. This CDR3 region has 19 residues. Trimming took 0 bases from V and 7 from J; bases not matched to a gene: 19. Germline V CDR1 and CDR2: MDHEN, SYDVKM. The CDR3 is CASSLWGRGRRFIDSGYTF. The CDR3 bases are TGTGCCAGCAGTTTATGGGGCAGGGGGCGACGGTTTATAGATTCTGGCTACACCTTC.

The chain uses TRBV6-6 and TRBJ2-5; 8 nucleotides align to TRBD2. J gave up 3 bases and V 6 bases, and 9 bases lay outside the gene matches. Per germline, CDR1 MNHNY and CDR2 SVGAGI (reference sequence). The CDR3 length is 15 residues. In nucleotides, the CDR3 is TGTGCCAGCAGCCCCGGGAGGGCGAGGGAAGAGACCCAGTACTTC. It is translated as CASSPGRAREETQYF.

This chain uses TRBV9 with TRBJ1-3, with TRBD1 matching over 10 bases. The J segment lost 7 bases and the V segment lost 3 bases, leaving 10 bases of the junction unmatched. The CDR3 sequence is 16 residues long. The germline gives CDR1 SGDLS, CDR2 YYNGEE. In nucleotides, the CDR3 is TGTGCCAGCAGCGGTACGGGACAGGGGATTGGGAACACCATATATTTT. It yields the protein CASSGTGQGIGNTIYF.

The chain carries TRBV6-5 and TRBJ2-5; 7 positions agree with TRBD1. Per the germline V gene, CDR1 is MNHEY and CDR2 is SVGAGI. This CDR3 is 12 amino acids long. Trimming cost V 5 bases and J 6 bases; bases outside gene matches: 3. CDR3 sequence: CASSTGEKTQYF. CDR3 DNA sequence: TGTGCCAGCAGTACAGGGGAGAAGACCCAGTACTTC.

DNA of the CDR3: TGCGCCAGCAGCGCTGGGACATCTCGTAACACTGAAGCTTTCTTT. Translating it yields CASSAGTSRNTEAFF. The chain joins TRBV5-1 to TRBJ1-1, with TRBD1 as a possible D gene (6 bases). The CDR3 is made up of 15 amino acids. Trimming removed 4 bases from V and 2 bases from J, with 15 bases in between. From germline, CDR1 is SGHRS and CDR2 YFSETQ.

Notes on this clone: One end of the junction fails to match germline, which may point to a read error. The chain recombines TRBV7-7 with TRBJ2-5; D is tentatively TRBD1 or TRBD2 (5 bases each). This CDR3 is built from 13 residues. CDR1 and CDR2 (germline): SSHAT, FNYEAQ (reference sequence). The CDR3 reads CASSLDRDETQYF. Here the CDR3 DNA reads TGTGCTAGCAGCTTAGATAGGGACGAGACCCAGTACTTC.

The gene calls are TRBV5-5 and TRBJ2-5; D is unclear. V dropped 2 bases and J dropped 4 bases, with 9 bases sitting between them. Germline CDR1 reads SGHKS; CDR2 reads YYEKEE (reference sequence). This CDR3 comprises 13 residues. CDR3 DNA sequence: TGTGCCAGCAGCTTTGGATCGATAGAGACCCAGTACTTC. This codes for CASSFGSIETQYF. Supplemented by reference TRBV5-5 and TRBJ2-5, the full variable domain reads DAGVTQSPTHLIKTRGQQVTLRCSPISGHKSVSWYQQVLGQGPQFIFQYYEKEERGRGNFPDRFSARQFPNYSSELNVNALLLGDSALYLCASSFGSIETQYFGPGTRLLVL.

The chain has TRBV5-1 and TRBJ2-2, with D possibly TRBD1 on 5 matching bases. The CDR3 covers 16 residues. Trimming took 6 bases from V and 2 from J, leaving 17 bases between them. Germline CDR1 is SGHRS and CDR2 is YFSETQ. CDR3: CASNDRSPPNTGELFF. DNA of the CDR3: TGCGCCAGCAACGACAGATCCCCCCCAAACACCGGGGAGCTGTTTTTT.

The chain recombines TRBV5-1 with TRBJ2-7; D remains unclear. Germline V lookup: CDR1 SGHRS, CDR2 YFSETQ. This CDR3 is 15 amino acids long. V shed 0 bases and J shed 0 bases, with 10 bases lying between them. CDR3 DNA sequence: TGCGCCAGCAGCTTGGGGTTTGCAGGCTCCTACGAGCAGTACTTC. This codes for CASSLGFAGSYEQYF.

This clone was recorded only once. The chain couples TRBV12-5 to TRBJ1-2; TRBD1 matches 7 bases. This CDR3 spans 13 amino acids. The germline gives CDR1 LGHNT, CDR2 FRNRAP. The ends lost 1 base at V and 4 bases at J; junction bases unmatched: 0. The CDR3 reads CASGLDRGYGYTF. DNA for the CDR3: TGTGCTAGTGGTTTGGACAGGGGCTATGGCTACACCTTC.

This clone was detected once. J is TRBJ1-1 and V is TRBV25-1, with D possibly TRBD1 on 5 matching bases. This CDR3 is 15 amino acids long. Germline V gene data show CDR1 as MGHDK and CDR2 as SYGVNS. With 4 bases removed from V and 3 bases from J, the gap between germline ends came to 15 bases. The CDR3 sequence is CASSAGGLWYTEAFF. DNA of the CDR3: TGTGCCAGCAGTGCTGGGGGACTTTGGTACACTGAAGCTTTCTTT.

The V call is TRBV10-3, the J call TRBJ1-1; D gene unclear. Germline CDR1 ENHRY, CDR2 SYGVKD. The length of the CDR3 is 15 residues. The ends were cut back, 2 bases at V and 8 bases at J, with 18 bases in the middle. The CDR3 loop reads CAISESLTPSSEAFF. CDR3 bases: TGTGCCATCAGTGAGAGCTTGACCCCCAGCTCCGAAGCTTTCTTT.

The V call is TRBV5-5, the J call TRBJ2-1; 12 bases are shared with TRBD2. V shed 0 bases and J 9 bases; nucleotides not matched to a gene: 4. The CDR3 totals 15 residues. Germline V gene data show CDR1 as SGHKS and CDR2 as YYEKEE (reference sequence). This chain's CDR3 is CASSLGLAGVREQFF. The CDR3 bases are TGTGCCAGCAGCTTGGGACTAGCGGGAGTTCGTGAGCAGTTCTTC.

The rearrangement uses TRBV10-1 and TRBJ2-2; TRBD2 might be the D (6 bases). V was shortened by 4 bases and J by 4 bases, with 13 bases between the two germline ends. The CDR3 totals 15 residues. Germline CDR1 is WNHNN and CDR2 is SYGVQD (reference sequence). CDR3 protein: CASSATSSSTGELFF. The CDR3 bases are TGCGCCAGCAGTGCCACTAGCTCCTCCACCGGGGAGCTGTTTTTT.

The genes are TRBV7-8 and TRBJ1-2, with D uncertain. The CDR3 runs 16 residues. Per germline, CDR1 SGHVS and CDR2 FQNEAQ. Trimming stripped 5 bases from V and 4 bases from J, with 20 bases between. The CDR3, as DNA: TGTGCCAGCAGCCCGTCCGACACGCCCGACTTCTATGGCTACACCTTC. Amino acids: CASSPSDTPDFYGYTF.

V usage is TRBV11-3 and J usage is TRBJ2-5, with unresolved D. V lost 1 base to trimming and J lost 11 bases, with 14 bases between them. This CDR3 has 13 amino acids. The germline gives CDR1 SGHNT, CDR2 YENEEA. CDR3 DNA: TGTGCCAGCAGCTTAGCATCAGCGTCGCATCAGTACTTC. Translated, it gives CASSLASASHQYF.

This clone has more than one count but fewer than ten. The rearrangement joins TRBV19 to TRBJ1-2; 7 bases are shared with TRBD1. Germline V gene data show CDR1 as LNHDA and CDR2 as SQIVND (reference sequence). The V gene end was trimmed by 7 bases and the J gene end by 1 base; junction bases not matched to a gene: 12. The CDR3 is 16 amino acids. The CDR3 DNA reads TGTGCCAGTACCCGGACAGGCGGAGGAGTTAACTATGGCTACACCTTC. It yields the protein CASTRTGGGVNYGYTF.